A selection of T cell receptor beta chains follows, all from one sample in a study of metastatic and nonmetastatic thyroid tumors. From the PCR reads, TCRdb re-called clones with MiXCR. The sample records some 15,000 clones, 33% being singletons. The sample comprised tumor tissue. These receptor sequences come from a male donor with papillary thyroid cancer or a benign thyroid nodule (not recorded which). Some clones in this sample may be carry-over from other donors' samples. CDR3s include the opening cysteine and the closing phenylalanine or tryptophan. A D gene is named only where the DNA matches it firmly. Part of the rows lack a size; the others show once, few, many or a class for expanded clones.

clone_size: NA
d_call: NA
v_call: TRBV24-1
j_call: TRBJ2-1
cdr3_aa: CATSDRENEHLF
cdr3_nt: TGTGCCACCAGTGACAGGGAAAATGAGCACTTATTC

clone_size: NA
d_call: NA
v_call: TRBV28
j_call: TRBJ2-7
cdr3_aa: CASSGPDSYEQYF
cdr3_nt: TGTGCCAGCAGTGGTCCAGACAGCTACGAGCAGTACTTC

clone_size: many
d_call: NA
v_call: TRBV7-3
j_call: TRBJ2-1
cdr3_aa: CASSFGGSGYNEQFF
cdr3_nt: TGTGCCAGCAGCTTTGGCGGGTCAGGCTACAATGAGCAGTTCTTC

clone_size: NA
d_call: NA
v_call: TRBV6-5
j_call: TRBJ1-1
cdr3_aa: CASSYSGGTDAFF
cdr3_nt: TGTGCCAGCAGTTACTCTGGCGGTACTGACGCTTTCTTT

clone_size: NA
d_call: TRBD1
v_call: TRBV6-1
j_call: TRBJ1-2
cdr3_aa: CARGPVTGGVDAYSF
cdr3_nt: TGTGCCAGGGGTCCTGTAACAGGGGGCGTGGATGCCTACAGCTTC

clone_size: few
d_call: TRBD1
v_call: TRBV6-5
j_call: TRBJ2-7
cdr3_aa: CVSSYSQGAYEQYF
cdr3_nt: TGTGTCAGCAGTTACTCGCAGGGGGCCTACGAGCAGTACTTC

clone_size: many
d_call: NA
v_call: TRBV19
j_call: TRBJ2-5
cdr3_aa: CASSPSGPRETQYF
cdr3_nt: TGTGCCAGTAGTCCCTCAGGGCCACGGGAGACCCAGTACTTC

clone_size: many
d_call: TRBD1
v_call: TRBV5-1
j_call: TRBJ1-5
cdr3_aa: CASSVDRGNQPQHF
cdr3_nt: TGCGCCAGCAGCGTGGACAGGGGCAATCAGCCCCAGCATTTT

clone_size: NA
d_call: NA
v_call: TRBV7-8
j_call: TRBJ2-1
cdr3_aa: CASSLAQVRGLNEQFF
cdr3_nt: TGTGCCAGCAGCTTAGCGCAGGTCAGGGGTCTCAATGAGCAGTTCTTC

clone_size: many
d_call: NA
v_call: TRBV2
j_call: TRBJ1-2
cdr3_aa: CASSLRIRDPDYGYTF
cdr3_nt: TGTGCCAGCAGTCTTAGAATCCGGGACCCAGACTATGGCTACACCTTC

clone_size: NA
d_call: NA
v_call: TRBV5-1
j_call: TRBJ1-1
cdr3_aa: CASSLGSQNTEAFF
cdr3_nt: TGCGCCAGCAGCTTGGGTTCCCAGAACACTGAAGCTTTCTTT

clone_size: medium-sized
d_call: NA
v_call: TRBV2
j_call: TRBJ1-6
cdr3_aa: CASTKGQGTSHSPLHF
cdr3_nt: TGTGCCAGCACCAAGGGGCAAGGAACGAGCCATTCACCCCTCCACTTT

clone_size: few
d_call: TRBD1
v_call: TRBV18
j_call: TRBJ1-4
cdr3_aa: CASSSGQGVSNEKLFF
cdr3_nt: TGTGCCAGCTCATCAGGACAGGGGGTTTCTAATGAAAAACTGTTTTTT

clone_size: many
d_call: TRBD1
v_call: TRBV5-4
j_call: TRBJ1-2
cdr3_aa: CASSTPTGINYGYTF
cdr3_nt: TGTGCCAGCAGCACCCCGACAGGGATTAACTATGGCTACACCTTC

clone_size: few
d_call: NA
v_call: TRBV7-9
j_call: TRBJ2-5
cdr3_aa: CASSQEQETQYF
cdr3_nt: TGTGCCAGCAGTCAGGAGCAAGAGACCCAGTACTTC

clone_size: many
d_call: NA
v_call: TRBV5-6
j_call: TRBJ1-2
cdr3_aa: CASTDYGQVNYGYTF
cdr3_nt: TGTGCCAGCACGGATTATGGTCAGGTTAACTATGGCTACACCTTC

clone_size: many
d_call: TRBD2
v_call: TRBV20-1
j_call: TRBJ2-1
cdr3_aa: CSASLRENEQFF
cdr3_nt: TGCAGTGCTAGTTTGCGGGAGAATGAGCAGTTCTTC

clone_size: NA
d_call: NA
v_call: TRBV24-1
j_call: TRBJ2-3
cdr3_aa: CATSDTDTQYF
cdr3_nt: TGTGCCACCAGTGATACAGATACGCAGTATTTT

clone_size: few
d_call: NA
v_call: TRBV28
j_call: TRBJ1-2
cdr3_aa: CASSLQGPQLYGYTF
cdr3_nt: TGTGCCAGCAGTTTGCAGGGGCCTCAGCTCTATGGCTACACCTTC

clone_size: NA
d_call: NA
v_call: TRBV19
j_call: TRBJ1-1
cdr3_aa: CASNTGYTEAFF
cdr3_nt: TGTGCCAGTAACACGGGCTACACTGAAGCTTTCTTT

clone_size: NA
d_call: NA
v_call: TRBV20-1
j_call: TRBJ2-3
cdr3_aa: CSARWEGADTQYF
cdr3_nt: TGCAGTGCTCGCTGGGAGGGGGCAGATACGCAGTATTTT

clone_size: few
d_call: NA
v_call: TRBV10-1
j_call: TRBJ1-1
cdr3_aa: CASSVREGTEAFF
cdr3_nt: TGCGCCAGCAGTGTGAGGGAGGGCACTGAAGCTTTCTTT

clone_size: many
d_call: TRBD2
v_call: TRBV25-1
j_call: TRBJ2-5
cdr3_aa: CASSEGTSGQETQYF
cdr3_nt: TGTGCCAGCAGTGAAGGGACTAGCGGCCAAGAGACCCAGTACTTC

clone_size: NA
d_call: TRBD1
v_call: TRBV5-1
j_call: TRBJ1-3
cdr3_aa: CASSLGGPGTGNTIYF
cdr3_nt: TGCGCCAGCAGCTTGGGCGGTCCTGGGACAGGCAACACCATATATTTT

clone_size: NA
d_call: TRBD2
v_call: TRBV20-1
j_call: TRBJ2-7
cdr3_aa: CSAITGGNYEQYF
cdr3_nt: TGCAGTGCTATCACGGGGGGGAACTACGAGCAGTACTTC

clone_size: NA
d_call: NA
v_call: TRBV20-1
j_call: TRBJ1-4
cdr3_aa: CSATRDSATNEKLFF
cdr3_nt: TGCAGTGCTACCCGGGACTCTGCAACTAATGAAAAACTGTTTTTT

clone_size: medium-sized
d_call: NA
v_call: TRBV19
j_call: TRBJ1-5
cdr3_aa: CASSTFRRPFEPQHF
cdr3_nt: TGTGCCAGTAGTACGTTCAGGAGACCCTTTGAGCCCCAGCATTTT

clone_size: NA
d_call: NA
v_call: TRBV20-1
j_call: TRBJ2-1
cdr3_aa: CSAQQRDTYNEQFF
cdr3_nt: TGCAGTGCCCAACAACGGGACACATACAATGAGCAGTTCTTC

clone_size: many
d_call: NA
v_call: TRBV6-1
j_call: TRBJ1-2
cdr3_aa: CASTVNYGYTF
cdr3_nt: TGTGCCAGCACAGTGAACTATGGCTACACCTTC

clone_size: NA
d_call: NA
v_call: TRBV7-2
j_call: TRBJ2-3
cdr3_aa: CASSLRLSTDTQYF
cdr3_nt: TGTGCCAGCAGCTTACGGTTAAGCACAGATACGCAGTATTTT

clone_size: NA
d_call: TRBD2
v_call: TRBV20-1
j_call: TRBJ2-7
cdr3_aa: CSATTSGRAHEQYF
cdr3_nt: TGCAGTGCTACCACTAGCGGGAGGGCCCACGAGCAGTACTTC